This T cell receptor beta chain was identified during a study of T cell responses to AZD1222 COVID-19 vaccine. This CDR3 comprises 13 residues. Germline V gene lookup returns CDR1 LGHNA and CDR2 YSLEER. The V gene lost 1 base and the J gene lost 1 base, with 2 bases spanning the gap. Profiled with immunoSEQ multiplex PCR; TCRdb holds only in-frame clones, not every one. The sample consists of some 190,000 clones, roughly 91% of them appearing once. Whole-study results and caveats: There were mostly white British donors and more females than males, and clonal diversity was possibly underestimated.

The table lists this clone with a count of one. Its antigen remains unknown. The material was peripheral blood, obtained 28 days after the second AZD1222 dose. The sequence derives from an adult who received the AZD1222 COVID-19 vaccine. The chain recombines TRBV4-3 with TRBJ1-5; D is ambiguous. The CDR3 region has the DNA TGCGCCAGCAGCCAAGGGAGCAATCAGCCCCAGCATTTT. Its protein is CASSQGSNQPQHF.